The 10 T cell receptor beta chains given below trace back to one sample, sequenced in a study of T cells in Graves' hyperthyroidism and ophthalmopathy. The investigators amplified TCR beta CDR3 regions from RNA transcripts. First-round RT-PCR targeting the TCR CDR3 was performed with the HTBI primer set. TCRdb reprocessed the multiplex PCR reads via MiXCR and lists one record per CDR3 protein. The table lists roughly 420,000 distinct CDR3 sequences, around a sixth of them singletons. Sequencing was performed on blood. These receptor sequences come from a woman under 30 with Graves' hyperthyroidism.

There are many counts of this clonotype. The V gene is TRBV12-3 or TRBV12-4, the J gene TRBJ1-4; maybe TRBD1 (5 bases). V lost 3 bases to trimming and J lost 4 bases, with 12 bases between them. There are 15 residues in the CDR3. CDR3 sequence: CASSFLGTVNEKLFF. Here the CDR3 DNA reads TGTGCCAGCAGTTTTTTAGGGACGGTTAATGAAAAACTGTTTTTT.

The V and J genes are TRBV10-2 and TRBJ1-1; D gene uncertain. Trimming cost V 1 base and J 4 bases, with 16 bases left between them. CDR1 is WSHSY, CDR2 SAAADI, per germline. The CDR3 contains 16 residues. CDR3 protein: CASSELSRTPATEAFF. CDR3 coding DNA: TGCGCCAGCAGTGAGTTATCGAGAACACCCGCCACTGAAGCTTTCTTT.

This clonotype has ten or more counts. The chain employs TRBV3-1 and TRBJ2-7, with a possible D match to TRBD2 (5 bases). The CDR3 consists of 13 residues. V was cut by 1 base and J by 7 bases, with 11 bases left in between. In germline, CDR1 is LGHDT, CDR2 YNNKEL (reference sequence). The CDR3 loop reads CASSQGLAREQYF. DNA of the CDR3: TGTGCCAGCAGCCAAGGTCTAGCCAGGGAGCAGTACTTC.

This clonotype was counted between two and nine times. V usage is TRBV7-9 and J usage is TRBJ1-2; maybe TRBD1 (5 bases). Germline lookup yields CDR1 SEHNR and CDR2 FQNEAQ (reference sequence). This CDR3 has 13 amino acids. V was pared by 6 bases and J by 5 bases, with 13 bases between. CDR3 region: CASSFDSRYGYTF. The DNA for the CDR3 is TGTGCCAGCAGTTTCGACAGCAGATATGGCTACACCTTC. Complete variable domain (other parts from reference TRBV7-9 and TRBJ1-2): DTGVSQNPRHKITKRGQNVTFRCDPISEHNRLYWYRQTLGQGPEFLTYFQNEAQLEKSRLLSDRFSAERPKGSFSTLEIQRTEQGDSAMYLCASSFDSRYGYTFGSGTRLTVV.

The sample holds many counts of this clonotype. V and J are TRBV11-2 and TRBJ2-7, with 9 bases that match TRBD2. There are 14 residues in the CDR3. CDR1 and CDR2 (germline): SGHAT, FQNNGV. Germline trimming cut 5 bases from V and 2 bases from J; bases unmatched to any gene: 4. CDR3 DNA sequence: TGTGCCAGCAGCACCTCTAGCGGGGCCTACGAGCAGTACTTC. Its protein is CASSTSSGAYEQYF.

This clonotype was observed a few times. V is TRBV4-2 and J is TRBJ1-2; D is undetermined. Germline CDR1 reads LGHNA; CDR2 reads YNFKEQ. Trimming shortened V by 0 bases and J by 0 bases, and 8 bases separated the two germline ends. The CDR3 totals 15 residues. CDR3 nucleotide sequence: TGTGCCAGCAGCCAAGATTTGCAAGCTAACTATGGCTACACCTTC. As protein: CASSQDLQANYGYTF.

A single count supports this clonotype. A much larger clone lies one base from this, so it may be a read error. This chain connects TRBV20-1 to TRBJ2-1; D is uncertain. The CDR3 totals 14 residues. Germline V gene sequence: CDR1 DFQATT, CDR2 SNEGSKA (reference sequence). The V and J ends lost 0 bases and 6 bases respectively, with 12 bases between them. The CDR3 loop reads CSARDSSRCNEQFF. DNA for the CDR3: TGCAGTGCTAGAGATTCAAGCAGATGCAATGAGCAGTTCTTC.

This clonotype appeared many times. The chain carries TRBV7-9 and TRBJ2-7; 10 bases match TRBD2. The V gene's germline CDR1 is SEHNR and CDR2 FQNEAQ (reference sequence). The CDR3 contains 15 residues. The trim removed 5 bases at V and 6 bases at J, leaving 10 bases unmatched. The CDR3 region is CASSQRTSGTSEQYF. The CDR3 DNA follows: TGTGCCAGCAGCCAAAGGACTAGCGGAACTTCCGAGCAGTACTTC.

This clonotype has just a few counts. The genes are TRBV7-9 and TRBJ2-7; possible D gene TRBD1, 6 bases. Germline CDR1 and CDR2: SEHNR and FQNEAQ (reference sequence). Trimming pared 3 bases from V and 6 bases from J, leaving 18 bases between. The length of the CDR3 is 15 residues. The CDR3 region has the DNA TGTGCCAGCAGCTTCGAACCCAGGGGCCTGGTCGAGCAGTACTTC. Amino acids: CASSFEPRGLVEQYF.

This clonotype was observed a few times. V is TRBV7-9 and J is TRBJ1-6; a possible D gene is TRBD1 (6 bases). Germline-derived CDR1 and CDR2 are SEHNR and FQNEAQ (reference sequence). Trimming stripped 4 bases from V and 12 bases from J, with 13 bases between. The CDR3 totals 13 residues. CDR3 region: CASSSGGAIPLHF. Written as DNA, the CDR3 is TGTGCCAGCAGCTCCGGGGGGGCGATACCCCTCCACTTT.